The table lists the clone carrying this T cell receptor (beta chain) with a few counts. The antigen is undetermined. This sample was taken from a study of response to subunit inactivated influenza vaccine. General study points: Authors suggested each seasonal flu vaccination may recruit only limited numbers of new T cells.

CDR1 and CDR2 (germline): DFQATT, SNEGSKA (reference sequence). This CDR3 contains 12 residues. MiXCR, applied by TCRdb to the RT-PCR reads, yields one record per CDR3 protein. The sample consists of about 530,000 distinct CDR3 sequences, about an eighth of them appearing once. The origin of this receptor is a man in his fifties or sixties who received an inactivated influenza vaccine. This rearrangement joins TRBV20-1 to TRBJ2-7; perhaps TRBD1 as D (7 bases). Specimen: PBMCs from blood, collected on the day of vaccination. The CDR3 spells CTGTRGAYEQYF. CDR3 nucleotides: TGCACGGGGACCAGGGGGGCCTACGAGCAGTACTTC.